This TCR beta chain was sequenced for a study of cytomegalovirus exposure and HLA in healthy donors. This CDR3 is built from 12 residues. The germline CDR1 and CDR2 sequences are SGHTA and FQGTGA. V gave up 1 base and J gave up 10 bases, with 8 bases separating them. PCR primers comprised 60 Vbeta and 13 Jbeta primers. Profiled with immunoSEQ multiplex PCR; TCRdb holds only in-frame clones, not every one. Among about 130,000 clones listed, about 76% were seen once. V gene TRBV7-3 combines with J gene TRBJ2-1; D is ambiguous. Sequencing was carried out using PBMCs. The sequence was obtained from a man aged 18 to 30 in good health and CMV-seronegative. CDR3 coding DNA: TGTGCCAGCAGCTTAAATCCAGGAGAGCAGTTCTTC. Amino acid sequence: CASSLNPGEQFF.